This is a list of T cell receptor beta chains from one sample in a study of T cell responses to AZD1222 COVID-19 vaccine. Measured with immunoSEQ multiplex PCR; TCRdb has only the in-frame clones, and not every one. This sample carries 120,000 to 150,000 clones, more than 75% of them seen once, and the ten largest clones take about 4%. The source was peripheral blood, collected on day 0 of MenACWY control vaccination. These receptor sequences come from an adult in good health. The CDR3 runs from the conserved cysteine through the conserved F or W. A D gene is named only where the DNA matches it firmly. Only some rows state a clone size, as once, few, many or a class for expanded clones.

size: few
V: TRBV19
D: -
J: TRBJ1-1
DNA: TGTGCCAGTAGTATAGACAGGGGCACTGAAGCTTTCTTT
CDR3: CASSIDRGTEAFF

size: -
V: TRBV29-1
D: TRBD1
J: TRBJ1-2
DNA: TGCAGCGTTTACCTGGGACAGTCGATGATGAGCTACACCTTC
CDR3: CSVYLGQSMMSYTF

size: -
V: TRBV15
D: -
J: TRBJ2-7
DNA: TGTGCCACCAGCAGAGTGGGGGGTGATTCCTACGAGCAGTACTTC
CDR3: CATSRVGGDSYEQYF

size: -
V: TRBV19
D: -
J: TRBJ2-2
DNA: TGTGCCAGTAGTATGAAACGAGGGTTCGGGGAGCTGTTTTTT
CDR3: CASSMKRGFGELFF

size: -
V: TRBV19
D: -
J: TRBJ1-4
DNA: TGTGCCAGTAGTATAGCGGGGACGGACGCTCGAAAACTGTTTTTT
CDR3: CASSIAGTDARKLFF

size: -
V: TRBV6-5
D: -
J: TRBJ1-1
DNA: TGTGCCAGCCTCTATACCTTGACCACTGAAGCTTTCTTT
CDR3: CASLYTLTTEAFF

size: -
V: TRBV6-5
D: TRBD1
J: TRBJ2-5
DNA: TGTGCCAGCGCAAACAGGGGCCCGTTAGAGACCCAGTACTTC
CDR3: CASANRGPLETQYF

size: -
V: TRBV18
D: -
J: TRBJ1-6
DNA: TGTGCCAGCTCACCCCAGAAATATTATAATTCACCCCTCCACTTT
CDR3: CASSPQKYYNSPLHF

size: -
V: TRBV7-9
D: TRBD2
J: TRBJ2-3
DNA: TGTGCCAGCAGGAGCGGGGGGTCAGATACGCAGTATTTT
CDR3: CASRSGGSDTQYF

size: -
V: TRBV4-2
D: -
J: TRBJ1-5
DNA: TGTGCCAGCAGCCAAGAGGACAGAGGGCAGCCCCAGCATTTT
CDR3: CASSQEDRGQPQHF

size: -
V: TRBV6-5
D: -
J: TRBJ1-6
DNA: TGTGCCAGCAGTTTCGGGACGGACCGTAATTCACCCCTCCACTTT
CDR3: CASSFGTDRNSPLHF

size: -
V: TRBV19
D: -
J: TRBJ1-2
DNA: TGTGCCAGCACCCTTTCAGGGGTAGTCGGCTATGGCTACACCTTC
CDR3: CASTLSGVVGYGYTF

size: -
V: TRBV12-3/TRBV12-4
D: -
J: TRBJ1-5
DNA: TGTGCCAGCAGTTTAGAGGCAAACCAGCCCCAGCATTTT
CDR3: CASSLEANQPQHF

size: -
V: TRBV2
D: TRBD1
J: TRBJ1-2
DNA: TGTGCCAGCAGTGTAGGGGACAGAGGCTACACCTTC
CDR3: CASSVGDRGYTF

size: once
V: TRBV19
D: -
J: TRBJ1-5
DNA: TGTGCCACGACCGAGTTAGCAGTTTATAGCAATCAGCCCCAGCATTTT
CDR3: CATTELAVYSNQPQHF

size: -
V: TRBV7-6
D: TRBD1
J: TRBJ1-2
DNA: TGTGCCAGCAGCTTAGTCCCAGGGGGGACTAACTATGGCTACACCTTC
CDR3: CASSLVPGGTNYGYTF

size: once
V: TRBV5-1
D: -
J: TRBJ1-2
DNA: TGCGCCAGCAGCTTGGTTCCAGGGAAGGCTTATGGCTACACCTTC
CDR3: CASSLVPGKAYGYTF

size: -
V: TRBV4-1
D: TRBD2
J: TRBJ2-7
DNA: TGCGCCAGCAGCCAAGGTCCAGCGGGGGGGCTGCGCTACGAGCAGTACTTC
CDR3: CASSQGPAGGLRYEQYF

size: few
V: TRBV6-5
D: -
J: TRBJ2-3
DNA: TGTGCCAGCAGTACCCGGGCGGATACGCAGTATTTT
CDR3: CASSTRADTQYF

size: -
V: TRBV14
D: -
J: TRBJ2-1
DNA: TGTGCCAGCAGCCAAGAATGGCAGGGGGGATCATGGTCTGAGCAGTTCTTC
CDR3: CASSQEWQGGSWSEQFF

size: -
V: TRBV25-1
D: -
J: TRBJ2-2
DNA: TGTGCCAGCAGTGAAAGGGGCGCGGGCACCGGGGAGCTGTTTTTT
CDR3: CASSERGAGTGELFF

size: -
V: TRBV2
D: -
J: TRBJ1-4
DNA: TGTGCCAGCACTAGGGGAAGTCGGACTAATGAAAAACTGTTTTTT
CDR3: CASTRGSRTNEKLFF

size: -
V: TRBV5-1
D: -
J: TRBJ1-3
DNA: TGCGCCAGCAGCAAGGGAAGCTCTGGAAACACCATATATTTT
CDR3: CASSKGSSGNTIYF

size: -
V: TRBV6-5
D: -
J: TRBJ2-3
DNA: TGTGCCAGCAGCCGCACCCGCCCTAGCACAGATACGCAGTATTTT
CDR3: CASSRTRPSTDTQYF

size: -
V: TRBV19
D: -
J: TRBJ2-5
DNA: TGTGCCAGTAGTAGGGCGGTGTCGGAGACCCAGTACTTC
CDR3: CASSRAVSETQYF

size: -
V: TRBV19
D: TRBD1
J: TRBJ1-1
DNA: TGTGCCAGTAGAAAGGACAGGGGTTCAGTATTCGCTTTCTTT
CDR3: CASRKDRGSVFAFF

size: -
V: TRBV16
D: -
J: TRBJ1-5
DNA: TGTGCCAGCAGCTTACAGGGACGGGGGCAGCCCCAGCATTTT
CDR3: CASSLQGRGQPQHF

size: -
V: TRBV2
D: -
J: TRBJ2-7
DNA: TGTGCCAGCAGTGGAGGCGTGGCGGGGGCTTCCCCGCTCTACGAGCAGTACTTC
CDR3: CASSGGVAGASPLYEQYF

size: -
V: TRBV5-6
D: -
J: TRBJ2-5
DNA: TGTGCCAGCAGGGAGGAAGGGCGGGAGACCCAGTACTTC
CDR3: CASREEGRETQYF

size: -
V: TRBV6-6
D: -
J: TRBJ1-1
DNA: TGTGCCAGCAGTCCTTCAGGGGAGAACACTGAAGCTTTCTTT
CDR3: CASSPSGENTEAFF

size: -
V: TRBV29-1
D: -
J: TRBJ1-2
DNA: TGCAGCGCCGAGGGCTCGGATGGCTACACCTTC
CDR3: CSAEGSDGYTF

size: -
V: TRBV19
D: TRBD1
J: TRBJ2-6
DNA: TGTGCCAGTAGACCGGGACAGGCATATTCTGGGGCCAACGTCCTGACTTTC
CDR3: CASRPGQAYSGANVLTF

size: few
V: TRBV19
D: -
J: TRBJ1-2
DNA: TGTGCCAGTACCCAATATGGGGGATCAGGGTTCTATGGCTACACCTTC
CDR3: CASTQYGGSGFYGYTF

size: -
V: TRBV18
D: TRBD1
J: TRBJ1-5
DNA: TGTGCCAGCTCACCGGACAGGGTCTATAGCAATCAGCCCCAGCATTTT
CDR3: CASSPDRVYSNQPQHF

size: -
V: TRBV28
D: -
J: TRBJ1-4
DNA: TGTGCCAGCAGTTCCCTTCAATCCGACGAAAAACTGTTTTTT
CDR3: CASSSLQSDEKLFF

size: -
V: TRBV28
D: -
J: TRBJ2-6
DNA: TGTGCCAGCAGTACCCGGGACCCTTCTGGGGCCAACGTCCTGACTTTC
CDR3: CASSTRDPSGANVLTF

size: -
V: TRBV24-1
D: -
J: TRBJ2-5
DNA: TGTGCCACCAGTGATTTAAAGACCCAGTACTTC
CDR3: CATSDLKTQYF

size: -
V: TRBV18
D: TRBD2
J: TRBJ2-7
DNA: TGTGCCAGCTCACGCGACAGCGGGAAGTACGAGCAGTACTTC
CDR3: CASSRDSGKYEQYF

size: -
V: TRBV27
D: -
J: TRBJ1-2
DNA: TGTGCCAGCAGGCCCTCTTCCCTGGCAGGGGATGGCTACACCTTC
CDR3: CASRPSSLAGDGYTF

size: -
V: TRBV10-1
D: TRBD2
J: TRBJ2-2
DNA: TGCGCCAGCAGTGAAGGACTAGCGGCCACCGGGGAGCTGTTTTTT
CDR3: CASSEGLAATGELFF

size: -
V: TRBV5-1
D: -
J: TRBJ1-6
DNA: TGCGCCAGCAGCTTGGAAGGGAGGGGATCACCCCTCCACTTT
CDR3: CASSLEGRGSPLHF

size: -
V: TRBV27
D: -
J: TRBJ1-1
DNA: TGTGCCAGCAGTTTCAGGGGTGTGGGGGTTCGGGCTTTCTTT
CDR3: CASSFRGVGVRAFF

size: -
V: TRBV6-5
D: -
J: TRBJ1-5
DNA: TGTGCCAGCAGTATGGACACCCGGAGCAATCAGCCCCAGCATTTT
CDR3: CASSMDTRSNQPQHF

size: -
V: TRBV10-3
D: TRBD1
J: TRBJ2-7
DNA: TGTGCCATCCGGGGCCGAGATGGACAGGGAGCCGTCTACGAGCAGTACTTC
CDR3: CAIRGRDGQGAVYEQYF

size: once
V: TRBV6-5
D: -
J: TRBJ1-1
DNA: TGTGCCAGCAGTAACAAGGGGTGGGAGTACACTGAAGCTTTCTTT
CDR3: CASSNKGWEYTEAFF

size: -
V: TRBV7-9
D: -
J: TRBJ2-7
DNA: TGTGCCAGCAGCCACGTGGGGGAAGTAGATGACGAGCAGTACTTC
CDR3: CASSHVGEVDDEQYF

size: -
V: TRBV3-1/TRBV3-2
D: -
J: TRBJ1-4
DNA: TGTGCCAGCAGCCAAGTTGGGGAGCGGAATGAAAAACTGTTTTTT
CDR3: CASSQVGERNEKLFF

size: -
V: TRBV28
D: -
J: TRBJ1-2
DNA: TGTGCCAGCAGGACTAACTATGGCTACACCTTC
CDR3: CASRTNYGYTF

size: few
V: TRBV13
D: -
J: TRBJ2-5
DNA: TGTGCCAGCAGCTTATACGGGGGGACCCAGTACTTC
CDR3: CASSLYGGTQYF

size: -
V: TRBV3-1/TRBV3-2
D: -
J: TRBJ2-1
DNA: TGTGCCAGCAGCCGGGGGGGCGCCGATGAGCAGTTCTTC
CDR3: CASSRGGADEQFF

size: -
V: TRBV28
D: TRBD2
J: TRBJ2-3
DNA: TGTGCCAGCAGTCCGACTAGCGGGGAGGTAGATACGCAGTATTTT
CDR3: CASSPTSGEVDTQYF

size: -
V: TRBV28
D: TRBD1
J: TRBJ1-6
DNA: TGTGCCAGCATAGCAGGACAGGGGAATTCACCCCTCCACTTT
CDR3: CASIAGQGNSPLHF